This paragraph reports one T cell receptor (beta chain). Its antigen remains unknown. Original analysis: ImmunoSEQ supplied junction-only sequences lacking quality scores, so filtering was different. Profiling relied on immunoSEQ multiplex PCR, and the TCRdb table lists in-frame clones only, not all of them. The V and J calls and the clone size are those of that table, but D and trimming were determined from the DNA. The table records around 2,000,000 clones, about 95% of them present only once. V was trimmed by 8 bases and J by 1 base, leaving 18 bases between them. Germline CDR1 SGHTA, CDR2 FQGTGA. CDR3 length: 16 amino acids. Naive CD8 cells lacked CD45RO and underwent positive selection for CCR7, leaving out terminally differentiated effector memory CD45RA+ cells. The data originate from a study of shared clonotypes between healthy human individuals. Study results and limitations: Sampling covered blood only; tissue repertoires likely differ.

Sequencing input: naive CD8+ T cells sorted from blood. The clonotype comes from a man aged 18 to 29 in good health. The rearrangement links TRBV7-3 to TRBJ2-1; a possible D gene is TRBD1 (6 bases). DNA for the CDR3: TGTGCCAGCGCTCCCCGGGACACCCTGTCCTACAATGAGCAGTTCTTC. Translated, it gives CASAPRDTLSYNEQFF. Filled out from reference TRBV7-3 and TRBJ2-1, the complete variable domain reads GAGVSQTPSNKVTEKGKYVELRCDPISGHTALYWYRQSLGQGPEFLIYFQGTGAADDSGLPNDRFFAVRPEGSVSTLKIQRTERGDSAVYLCASAPRDTLSYNEQFFGPGTRLTVL.